This record covers a single T cell receptor beta chain. The antigen remains unidentified. The sample originates from a study of cytomegalovirus exposure and HLA in healthy donors. Study findings and constraints: A missense variant in DCLRE1C was later tied to TCR beta V- and J-gene trimming.

The PCR ran on 60 Vbeta and 13 Jbeta primers. Generated by immunoSEQ multiplex PCR, the TCRdb table keeps only in-frame clones and is missing some. The table shows approximately 100,000 clones, with roughly 74% occurring only once. Germline CDR1 and CDR2: LNHDA and SQIVND (reference sequence). CDR3 length equals 14 residues. Material: PBMCs. This chain links TRBV19 with TRBJ2-5; TRBD1 agrees at 7 bases. The last part of the DNA fits TRBJ2-7 better; the J call may be wrong. The receptor comes from a woman aged 40-49 years in good health and CMV-seronegative. This chain's CDR3 is CASSRQGPGYEQYF. The CDR3, as DNA: TGTGCCAGTAGTCGACAGGGCCCTGGGTACGAGCAGTACTTC.